The 22 T cell receptor beta chains in this list originate from one sample, sequenced in a study of identifying expanded T cells in peripheral blood (dated by TCRdb to between 2018 and 2021). Library generation was performed with the immunoSEQ multiplex PCR assay. TCRdb carries this immuneACCESS record with in-frame sequences only. Its versions omit some clonotypes, under half of them owing to an unresolved V gene in the studies checked, with the rest unexplained. This sample has approximately 56,000 clones in its table, and approximately 80% of those were observed once. The ten largest account for around 15% of the sample. The specimen was blood. These receptors were collected from a person between 18 and 75 years old in good health.

The rearrangement uses TRBV7-3 and TRBJ1-1, with 7 bases identical to TRBD1. Trimming at V came to 4 bases and at J to 0 bases, leaving 2 bases not matched to a gene. Germline CDR1 and CDR2: SGHTA and FQGTGA. The CDR3 is 14 amino acids. The CDR3 DNA reads TGTGCCAGCAGCTGGGGACAGATGAACACTGAAGCTTTCTTT. This sequence encodes CASSWGQMNTEAFF.

The gene calls are TRBV7-2 and TRBJ2-7; TRBD2 matches at 9 bases. The V segment lost 7 bases and the J segment 2 bases; nucleotides outside the gene matches: 9. CDR1 SGHTA and CDR2 FQGNSA come from the germline V gene. There are 15 residues in the CDR3. The CDR3 sequence: CASNLRLADTYEQYF. The CDR3 DNA reads as TGTGCCAGCAACCTAAGACTAGCGGATACCTACGAGCAGTACTTC.

In DNA form, the CDR3 reads TGTGCCAGCAGCCAAGGTGGGGGGAGGGCCAATGAGCAGTTCTTC. Encoded protein: CASSQGGGRANEQFF. This chain connects TRBV4-2 to TRBJ2-1; 7 bases are shared with TRBD2. CDR3 length: 15 residues. Losses at the gene ends were 1 base for V and 6 bases for J; bases not matched to a gene: 6. Germline assignment: CDR1 LGHNA and CDR2 YNFKEQ.

The rearrangement joins TRBV6-5 to TRBJ1-2, with D perhaps TRBD1 (6 bases). This CDR3 has 12 amino acids. Per germline, CDR1 MNHEY and CDR2 SVGAGI. The V gene lost 9 bases and the J gene lost 1 base, with 9 bases spanning the gap. The CDR3 protein is CASQGFNYGYTF. The CDR3 DNA is TGTGCCAGTCAGGGGTTTAACTATGGCTACACCTTC.

There are a few counts of this clone. CDR3 amino acids: CASSSDRGGTGELFF. The DNA of the CDR3 is TGTGCCAGCAGTTCTGACAGGGGCGGCACCGGGGAGCTGTTTTTT. The chain is built from TRBV7-7 and TRBJ2-2, with 8 bases lining up with TRBD1. The V gene end was trimmed by 6 bases and the J gene end by 4 bases; junction bases not matched to a gene: 7. The CDR3 runs 15 residues. In germline, CDR1 is SSHAT, CDR2 FNYEAQ (reference sequence).

The chain employs TRBV27 and TRBJ2-2, with 8 bases matching TRBD2. Germline V lookup: CDR1 MNHEY, CDR2 SMNVEV (reference sequence). V was clipped by 4 bases and J by 2 bases; unmatched bases: 12. The CDR3 consists of 18 residues. The CDR3 is CASSSRLSGVVNTGELFF. In nucleotides, the CDR3 is TGTGCCAGCAGTTCACGACTTAGCGGGGTTGTAAACACCGGGGAGCTGTTTTTT.

This clone was picked up a small number of times. The chain combines TRBV19 with TRBJ2-3, with TRBD2 identical over 10 bases. Germline V gene sequence: CDR1 LNHDA, CDR2 SQIVND (reference sequence). The V gene end was trimmed by 5 bases and the J gene end by 3 bases; junction bases not matched to a gene: 8. The CDR3 consists of 16 residues. The CDR3 region is CASSPAQTSGTDTQYF. The CDR3 DNA sequence: TGTGCCAGTAGTCCCGCCCAGACTAGCGGGACAGATACGCAGTATTTT.

The chain couples TRBV2 to TRBJ1-2; 8 bases are shared with TRBD1. J gave up 2 bases and V 2 bases, and 1 base lay outside the gene matches. This CDR3 has 14 amino acids. Per the germline V gene, CDR1 is SNHLY and CDR2 is FYNNEI. The CDR3 nucleotides read TGTGCCAGCAGTGAACAGGGGGCGAACTATGGCTACACCTTC. This translates into CASSEQGANYGYTF. The variable domain in full, with the rest retrieved from reference TRBV2 and TRBJ1-2, is EPEVTQTPSHQVTQMGQEVILRCVPISNHLYFYWYRQILGQKVEFLVSFYNNEISEKSEIFDDQFSVERPDGSNFTLKIRSTKLEDSAMYFCASSEQGANYGYTFGSGTRLTVV.

The rearrangement joins TRBV25-1 to TRBJ2-7, with 10 bases identical to TRBD1. CDR1 and CDR2 (germline): MGHDK, SYGVNS. V dropped 3 bases and J dropped 2; count of bases not matched to a gene: 4. The CDR3 totals 15 residues. CDR3: CASSDHGQGAYEQYF. The CDR3 DNA reads TGTGCCAGCAGTGACCATGGACAGGGGGCCTACGAGCAGTACTTC.

The chain links TRBV7-2 to TRBJ2-5; D gene unclear. The CDR3 totals 12 residues. Germline V gene data show CDR1 as SGHTA and CDR2 as FQGNSA. Trimming left V 5 bases short and J 4 bases short, with 8 bases between. CDR3 sequence reads: CASSPYGETQYF. The CDR3 DNA is TGTGCCAGCAGCCCGTACGGAGAGACCCAGTACTTC.

This clone has a single count. The V call is TRBV11-2, the J call TRBJ2-4, with 9 bases fitting TRBD1. Germline assignment: CDR1 SGHAT and CDR2 FQNNGV. The CDR3 length is 13 residues. Trimming cost V 5 bases and J 12 bases; bases outside gene matches: 8. The CDR3: CASSPQQGARQYF. CDR3 DNA sequence: TGTGCCAGCAGCCCACAACAGGGGGCCCGTCAGTACTTC.

This chain connects TRBV5-1 to TRBJ1-2; no reliable D call. The germline V gene has CDR1 SGHRS and CDR2 YFSETQ. V was clipped by 0 bases and J by 8 bases, with 8 bases between them. This CDR3 contains 12 residues. The CDR3 sequence is CASSLEGYGYTF. In nucleotides, the CDR3 is TGCGCCAGCAGCTTGGAGGGATACGGCTACACCTTC.

This clone was recorded many times. V and J are TRBV7-2 and TRBJ1-5; no firm D call. Looked up from germline, CDR1 is SGHTA and CDR2 is FQGNSA. The CDR3 is 13 amino acids. Between the trimmed V and J ends, which lost 3 bases and 5 bases, there was a span of 8 bases. Here the CDR3 reads CASSLRTDQPQHF. CDR3 nucleotide sequence: TGTGCCAGCAGCTTGAGAACTGATCAGCCCCAGCATTTT.

The chain is built from TRBV2 and TRBJ2-3; D gene uncertain. The CDR3 loop spans 14 amino acids. Between the trimmed V and J ends, which lost 1 base and 8 bases, there was a span of 13 bases. CDR1 and CDR2 (germline): SNHLY, FYNNEI. The CDR3 reads CASSEVRVEGTQYF. For the CDR3, the DNA is TGTGCCAGCAGTGAAGTTCGAGTCGAAGGTACGCAGTATTTT.

The chain is built from TRBV5-5 and TRBJ1-1; unclear D gene. The CDR3 is 18 residues long. Trimming removed 1 base at V and 4 bases at J, with 23 bases between. Looked up from germline, CDR1 is SGHKS and CDR2 is YYEKEE (reference sequence). CDR3 nucleotides: TGTGCCAGCAGCTTGAGAGGATTCGGTACGGGTTCCAGCACTGAAGCTTTCTTT. Amino acids: CASSLRGFGTGSSTEAFF.

The chain carries TRBV2 and TRBJ2-3; 12 bases line up with TRBD2. The CDR3 runs to 19 residues. Germline V CDR1 and CDR2: SNHLY, FYNNEI. V lost 6 bases and J lost 1; bases outside the gene matches: 14. This CDR3 is CASRRTSGETMIGTDTQYF. In DNA, the CDR3 is TGTGCCAGCAGGAGGACTAGCGGGGAGACTATGATCGGCACAGATACGCAGTATTTT.

J is TRBJ2-5 and V is TRBV5-1, with D maybe TRBD2 (6 bases). Trimming shortened V by 0 bases and J by 1 base, and 10 bases separated the two germline ends. The length of the CDR3 is 15 residues. Per germline, CDR1 SGHRS and CDR2 YFSETQ. CDR3 nucleotide sequence: TGCGCCAGCAGCTTGGTGGGCGGGGTCCAAGAGACCCAGTACTTC. It translates to CASSLVGGVQETQYF.

The gene calls are TRBV2 and TRBJ1-5; 7 bases are a match to TRBD1. This CDR3 comprises 16 residues. Germline CDR1 SNHLY, CDR2 FYNNEI. V dropped 2 bases and J dropped 7; count of bases not matched to a gene: 11. DNA for the CDR3: TGTGCCAGCAGTGAACACCCGACAGGGAAGAGACAGCCCCAGCATTTT. Its protein product is CASSEHPTGKRQPQHF.

This clone has just one count. V and J are TRBV7-8 and TRBJ1-4; a weak D match, TRBD1 (5 bases). From germline, CDR1 is SGHVS and CDR2 FQNEAQ. This CDR3 comprises 15 residues. With 2 bases removed from V and 8 bases from J, the gap between germline ends came to 15 bases. The CDR3 protein is CASSLNQGNGEKLFF. The CDR3 coding sequence is TGTGCCAGCAGCTTAAATCAGGGAAACGGAGAAAAACTGTTTTTT. Looking up the rest from reference TRBV7-8 and TRBJ1-4 gives the full variable domain: GAGVSQSPRYKVAKRGQDVALRCDPISGHVSLFWYQQALGQGPEFLTYFQNEAQLDKSGLPSDRFFAERPEGSVSTLKIQRTQQEDSAVYLCASSLNQGNGEKLFFGSGTQLSVL.

V gene TRBV14 combines with J gene TRBJ2-5; D call uncertain. V lost 6 bases and J 2 bases, leaving 22 bases between the germline ends. CDR1 is SGHDN and CDR2 is FVKESK in the germline V gene. The CDR3 totals 17 residues. DNA for the CDR3: TGTGCCAGCAGACCCGTATCTCAAGCTACCCCTCAAGAGACCCAGTACTTC. It encodes CASRPVSQATPQETQYF.

This rearrangement joins TRBV29-1 to TRBJ2-2, with D perhaps matching TRBD2 (6 bases). Germline values: CDR1 SQVTM, CDR2 ANQGSEA. The germline V and J ends were trimmed by 7 bases and 4 bases, with 19 bases remaining between them. The CDR3 consists of 15 residues. CDR3 sequence (DNA): TGCAGCGGGAGGTCCGGGGGATGGGGCACCGGGGAGCTGTTTTTT. This codes for CSGRSGGWGTGELFF.

CDR3 sequence: CASSVVMNSPLHF. In DNA, the CDR3 is TGTGCCAGCAGCGTAGTTATGAATTCACCCCTCCACTTT. J is TRBJ1-6 and V is TRBV9; D not certain. Germline V gene lookup returns CDR1 SGDLS and CDR2 YYNGEE. The V and J ends lost 0 bases and 7 bases respectively, with 5 bases between them. The CDR3 sequence is 13 residues long.